This T cell receptor beta chain was obtained from a study of beta chain features in type 1 diabetes. About the research overall: The study found patients and healthy donors alike in age, gender and cell yields. Over 85,000,000 sorted cells were examined across all samples. Study-wide results and caveats: Fewer insertions but more deletions were seen at VDJ junctions in type 1 diabetes patients.

Expressed TCRB transcripts were sequenced because the entire RNA isolate underwent reverse transcription. Sequencing was performed with immunoSEQ multiplex PCR; in TCRdb, only in-frame clones are kept and a portion is missing. In the table there are around 250,000 clones, 25% to 35% of which are singletons. Central memory, naive, regulatory and stem cell-like memory CD4+ cells were sorted by CD45RO/CCR7/CD25/CD127/CD95/CD27. The trim removed 6 bases at V and 10 bases at J, leaving 6 bases unmatched. Germline CDR1 reads LNHDA; CDR2 reads SQIVND (reference sequence). The CDR3 sequence is 13 residues long. This clone was recorded only once. Its target is not known.

The TCR was taken from a young man in good health. Sequences were obtained from central memory CD4+ T cells from blood. This chain joins TRBV19 and TRBJ2-1; 10 positions match TRBD2. The CDR3 DNA is TGTGCCAGTAGCACCAGGACTAGCGGAGAGCAGTTCTTC. Encoded protein: CASSTRTSGEQFF. Filled out from reference TRBV19 and TRBJ2-1, the complete variable domain reads DGGITQSPKYLFRKEGQNVTLSCEQNLNHDAMYWYRQDPGQGLRLIYYSQIVNDFQKGDIAEGYSVSREKKESFPLTVTSAQKNPTAFYLCASSTRTSGEQFFGPGTRLTVL.